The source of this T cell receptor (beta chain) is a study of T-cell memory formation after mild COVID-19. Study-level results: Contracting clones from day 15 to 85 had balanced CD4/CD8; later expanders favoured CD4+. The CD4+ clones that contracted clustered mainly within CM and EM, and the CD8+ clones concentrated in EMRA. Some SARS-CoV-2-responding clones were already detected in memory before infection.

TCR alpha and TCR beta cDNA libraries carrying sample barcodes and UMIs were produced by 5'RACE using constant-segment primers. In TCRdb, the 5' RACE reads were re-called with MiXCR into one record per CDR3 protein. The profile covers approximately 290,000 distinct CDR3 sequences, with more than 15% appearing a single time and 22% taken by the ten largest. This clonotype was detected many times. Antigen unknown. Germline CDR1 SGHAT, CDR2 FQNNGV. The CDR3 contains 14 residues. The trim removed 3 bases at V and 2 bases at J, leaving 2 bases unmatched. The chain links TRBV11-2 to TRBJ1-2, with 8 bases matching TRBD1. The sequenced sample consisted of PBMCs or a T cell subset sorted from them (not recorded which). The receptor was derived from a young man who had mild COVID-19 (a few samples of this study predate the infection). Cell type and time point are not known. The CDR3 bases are TGTGCCAGCAGCTTTACAGGGGGGAACTATGGCTACACCTTC. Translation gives CASSFTGGNYGYTF.